This T cell receptor beta chain was identified during a study of identical twins listed by TCRdb under 2016. Turning to the overall study: To test whether fetal clonotypes persist, this study deep-sequenced TCR alpha and beta repertoires from monozygotic twins, from unrelated adults of various ages, and from cord blood. To rule out contamination, replicate twin experiments were performed at different times with different library preparation protocols. The paper's findings and limits, for the study overall: Zero-insertion analyses could be partly confounded by invariant T cells such as MAIT and iNKT, although diverse VJ usage argued against such confounding for most clonotypes. Compared with coincidental sharing between unrelated individuals, out-of-frame TCR alpha sequences shared between twins showed an excess of sequences with low generation probability. Fewer insertions were carried by abundant cord blood beta clonotypes; a weaker similar trend was observed in young adult naive repertoires, while no such trend was observed in memory repertoires. Because the same donors could not be followed over many years, the conclusions depended on cross-sectional statistical analysis. The excess sharing between twins in beta out-of-frame sequences was weaker because fewer shared sequences reduced the signal-to-noise ratio. Recombination models systematically underestimated out-of-frame TCR alpha sharing in monozygotic twins but agreed with sharing between unrelated individuals.

This clonotype appeared a few times. Its antigen is unknown. Per-nucleotide qualities are absent, and no much larger clonotype sits a single base away. All donors were healthy Caucasians. The twin cohort comprised three pairs of female monozygotic twins, all aged about 18 to 30 years. Positive isolation kits from Invitrogen were used to isolate CD4+ and CD8+ T cell populations. Libraries were prepared through 5' RACE. The instrument was an Illumina HiSeq 2000. Template switching introduced a universal primer binding site; the final cDNA contained a unique molecular identifier, enabling accurate counting of TCR cDNA molecules. Specific primers in the conserved constant-segment region were used to synthesize first-strand cDNA for TCR alpha and beta chains. Each cDNA library was double barcoded, with a SMART-Mk sample barcode plus Illumina barcodes, to control for contamination. Two successive PCR steps introduced TruSeq adapter sequences along with Illumina sample barcodes. TCR alpha and beta cDNA libraries were sequenced on the Illumina HiSeq platform with custom primers. The source study handled its data this way. MiGEC was used to process raw reads and extract unique molecular identifiers, and MiXCR was used to find CDR3 positions. Recombination models were inferred per individual with the repgenHMM and IGoR tools using an EM algorithm. The analysis of shared clonotypes was done with the tcR package in R, with sharing normalized by the product of cloneset sizes. To study raw recombination without the effects of thymic and clonal selection, out-of-frame nonproductive sequences were analyzed. Using fastp trimming at Q25 and MiXCR clonotype assembly, TCRdb reanalyzed the public sequencing data and kept in-frame beta chains. Each CDR3 protein appears once, grouped with its most common genes and DNA. These V and J calls derive from TCRdb rather than the authors' analysis. The sample contains about 530,000 distinct CDR3 sequences, 13% to 15% of them found a single time. The ten largest clones capture 0.44% of the sample.

This sample was also put to use in a study of yellow fever vaccine responses in identical twins. The second paper further reports: According to the authors, the vaccine-induced T cell response in identical twins seemed to be partly convergent and partly specific to each individual. In the study, vaccine-responding T cell clones were precisely tracked in identical twins.

The receptor was isolated from a woman between 18 and 29 years old in good health. Sequencing was done on a sample of CD4+ T cells sorted from blood.

The sequenced DNA: TGCGCCAGCAGCTCGGTAGCGGGAGCGAAAGAGCAGTTCTTC. Translated, this is CASSSVAGAKEQFF. In this chain, TRBV5-1 is recombined with TRBJ2-1, with TRBD2 matching 9 junction bases. Via the germline V gene, CDR1 is SGHRS and CDR2 YFSETQ. V trim: 3 bases; J trim: 10 bases; unmatched bases: 8. From its cysteine to its phenylalanine, the CDR3 spans 14 amino acids. Kept here is only the CDR3 DNA, which spans 42 bases and is read in frame from base 1.